This T cell receptor beta chain was sequenced during a study of blood T cell repertoires in COVID-19. The wider study: T cells, B-cell-depleted T cells, or PBMCs supplied cDNA or gDNA.

The CDR3 has 13 amino acids. CDR1 and CDR2 (germline): LNHDA, SQIVND (reference sequence). V shed 6 bases and J shed 0 bases, with 8 bases lying between them. Data came from immunoSEQ multiplex PCR; TCRdb stores just in-frame clones and leaves some out. The sample includes 62,000 or so clones, 80% to 90% of them seen just once. This clonotype was obtained from a human donor in a cohort sampled during active COVID-19. The rearrangement uses TRBV19 and TRBJ1-1, with D possibly matching TRBD1 (5 bases). Sequencing used peripheral blood. CDR3 in amino acids: CASRGQLNTEAFF. For the CDR3, the DNA is TGTGCCAGTAGAGGACAATTGAACACTGAAGCTTTCTTT. Based on the CDR3 plus reference TRBV19 and TRBJ1-1, the full variable domain is DGGITQSPKYLFRKEGQNVTLSCEQNLNHDAMYWYRQDPGQGLRLIYYSQIVNDFQKGDIAEGYSVSREKKESFPLTVTSAQKNPTAFYLCASRGQLNTEAFFGQGTRLTVV.